Listed below are T cell receptor beta chains from one sample, sequenced in a study of human T cells and chemical hapten exposure. TCRdb reprocessed the RACE reads with MiXCR, giving one entry per CDR3 protein. The data show 95,000 to 150,000 distinct CDR3 sequences, with approximately 11% seen just once and 2% to 2.5% held by the top ten. Specimen: whole blood, collected in connection with sensitization to the hapten diphenylcyclopropenone (DPC). These receptors all stem from a woman in her fifties or sixties with alopecia areata. Some clones in this sample may be carry-over from other donors' samples. Both conserved end residues are part of each CDR3. A D gene is named only where the DNA matches it firmly. The listing skips clone size in some rows; elsewhere it reads once, few, many or a size class.

. 13 . TRBJ1-1 TRBV9 TGTGCCAGCAGCGGAGGAGGGGGCACTGAAGCTTTCTTT CASSGGGGTEAFF
TRBD2 14 many TRBJ2-5 TRBV5-1 TGCGCCAGCAGCAACGGGAGGAGAGGGGAGACCCAGTACTTC CASSNGRRGETQYF
. 13 few TRBJ1-1 TRBV20-1 TGCAGTGCTAGTAAGGTCGTGAACACTGAAGCTTTCTTT CSASKVVNTEAFF
. 14 . TRBJ1-5 TRBV14 TGTGCCAGCAGCCAAGATGAAGGCGGTCAGCCCCAGCATTTT CASSQDEGGQPQHF
. 13 . TRBJ2-5 TRBV29-1 TGCAGCGTTGAAGGGCTAGGGGCTGGGACCCAGTACTTC CSVEGLGAGTQYF
. 13 many TRBJ2-2 TRBV29-1 TGCAGCGTTGGGACAGCCTACACCGGGGAGCTGTTTTTT CSVGTAYTGELFF
. 14 . TRBJ1-5 TRBV6-1 TGTGCCAGCAACATCGGACAGAGCAATCAGCCCCAGCATTTT CASNIGQSNQPQHF
. 14 . TRBJ2-1 TRBV10-3 TGTGCCATCAGGGGAGAGGGCTCCTACAATGAGCAGTTCTTC CAIRGEGSYNEQFF
. 13 . TRBJ1-2 TRBV29-1 TGCAGCGTTGCGGGACGGAATAACTATGGCTACACCTTC CSVAGRNNYGYTF
. 14 few TRBJ2-3 TRBV5-4 TGTGCCAGCAGCTTAACAACTAGCACAGATACGCAGTATTTT CASSLTTSTDTQYF
. 13 many TRBJ1-4 TRBV20-1 TGCAGTGCTAGGTTTTCGGGGCCTGAAAAACTGTTTTTT CSARFSGPEKLFF
TRBD1 15 many TRBJ1-2 TRBV5-6 TGTGCCAGCAGCTTGAGACAGGGGGTACCCTATGGCTACACCTTC CASSLRQGVPYGYTF
TRBD1 15 . TRBJ1-4 TRBV4-2 TGTGCCAGCATAGGGACAGGGGGCAGTAATGAAAAACTGTTTTTT CASIGTGGSNEKLFF
TRBD1 19 many TRBJ2-3 TRBV5-1 TGCGCTTCCCTCCCCGGGACAGGGGGCGCTTTGGATATAACAGATACGCAGTATTTT CASLPGTGGALDITDTQYF
. 16 . TRBJ1-1 TRBV5-1 TGCGCCAGCAGTCGCGGCACAGGCGCCATGAACACTGAAGCTTTCTTT CASSRGTGAMNTEAFF
. 16 many TRBJ2-1 TRBV7-2 TGTGCCAGCAGCTTAGAGTTTGCAGGGATTGACAATGAGCAGTTCTTC CASSLEFAGIDNEQFF
. 14 once TRBJ1-2 TRBV12-3/TRBV12-4 TGTGCCAGCAGTTTAGCCGATTCTAACTATGGCTACACCTTC CASSLADSNYGYTF
TRBD1 13 many TRBJ1-1 TRBV12-3/TRBV12-4 TGTGCCAGCAGTCCGGGACAGGGGACTGAAGCTTTCTTT CASSPGQGTEAFF
. 14 many TRBJ1-1 TRBV29-1 TGCAGCGGCCGACAAGGGCAATCGAGCGCTGAAGCTTTCTTT CSGRQGQSSAEAFF
. 16 few TRBJ2-1 TRBV18 TGTGCCAGCTCACCACCGAGCACAGGGCCCTACAATGAGCAGTTCTTC CASSPPSTGPYNEQFF
. 21 . TRBJ1-1 TRBV24-1 TGTGCCACCAGTGATTTAATTTCAGGTCTTGAGGTCAGGCTGAAGAACACTGAAGCTTTCTTT CATSDLISGLEVRLKNTEAFF
TRBD2 15 many TRBJ2-1 TRBV20-1 TGCAGTGCTAGTAGGGCTAGCGGGAGTCGTAATGAGCAGTTCTTC CSASRASGSRNEQFF
. 12 few TRBJ1-1 TRBV13 TGTGCCAGCAGCTTAGGGCGGATTGAAGCTTTCTTT CASSLGRIEAFF
TRBD1 12 many TRBJ1-2 TRBV6-5 TGTGCCAGCAGGGGGACAGGAGATGGCTACACCTTC CASRGTGDGYTF
. 15 . TRBJ1-1 TRBV5-1 TGCGCCAGCAGCCCTGAGCGGGATCCGGGGACTGAAGCTTTCTTT CASSPERDPGTEAFF
. 12 . TRBJ1-2 TRBV7-2 TGTGCCAGCAGTTGGGGCAACTATGGCTACACCTTC CASSWGNYGYTF
TRBD1 15 . TRBJ2-4 TRBV10-3 TGTGCCATCGGTTTGACAGGGGAGGCCAAAAACATTCAGTACTTC CAIGLTGEAKNIQYF
. 13 many TRBJ2-4 TRBV20-1 TGCAGTGCTAGTATTAGCGCCAAAAACATTCAGTACTTC CSASISAKNIQYF